This TCR beta chain was captured in a study of blood T cell repertoires in COVID-19. In the study overall: Sites across the United States, Italy and Spain contributed samples from acute and convalescent COVID-19. T cells, B-cell-depleted T cells, or PBMCs supplied cDNA or gDNA.

This clone was recorded a few times. Germline values: CDR1 SGHTA, CDR2 FQGNSA. V lost 3 bases, J lost 6 bases, and 7 bases stayed unmatched. The CDR3 consists of 15 residues. In the original workflow: By means of reference gene primer amplification, nucleated cell counts were estimated. Clones were read by immunoSEQ multiplex PCR, and TCRdb kept only the in-frame ones, dropping some. From that table come the V and J calls and clone size; the DNA was used to work out D and trimming. The repertoire holds just over 90,000 clones, 76% seen once, with around 7% in the top ten. The clonotype originates from a man between 65 and 85 years old with acute or convalescent COVID-19. V and J are TRBV7-2 and TRBJ1-4; TRBD1 matches at 7 bases. Sequenced material: peripheral blood. The CDR3 sequence: CASSFNPGGYEKLFF. The CDR3 region has the DNA TGTGCCAGCAGCTTTAACCCAGGGGGTTATGAAAAACTGTTTTTT.